This T cell receptor (beta chain) was documented in a study of T cells in Graves' hyperthyroidism and ophthalmopathy. Study information: Peripheral blood samples were taken at initial diagnosis, prior to any treatment. Study-level points and caveats: Ophthalmopathy and stable hyperthyroidism were separated by a 13 V-J model.

Criteria for exclusion of patients were uncontrolled infection, other autoimmune disease, pregnancy or lactation. On the basis of clinical symptoms, serum thyroxine and TRAb, thyroid ultrasound and orbital computed tomography, diagnoses were made. Amplified TCR beta CDR3 regions derived from RNA transcripts. TCR CDR3 regions were first amplified by RT-PCR with HTBI primers. TCRdb called the multiplex PCR reads again in MiXCR, with one record for every CDR3 protein. The sample comprises about 360,000 distinct CDR3 sequences, 19% of which are singletons, and 3.7% rests with the top ten. This clonotype was observed at least ten times. Its antigen is currently unknown. This receptor was obtained from a woman aged 18-29 years with Graves' hyperthyroidism. Sequencing was carried out using blood.

The CDR3 loop is CASSFSGLNEQFF. The CDR3, as DNA: TGTGCCAGCAGCTTCTCGGGGTTGAATGAGCAGTTCTTC. V and J are TRBV27 and TRBJ2-1, with D perhaps matching TRBD2 (5 bases). Germline CDR1 MNHEY, CDR2 SMNVEV (reference sequence). Between the trimmed V and J ends, which lost 6 bases and 7 bases, there was a span of 13 bases. The CDR3 has 13 residues.